The 9 T cell receptor beta chains reported below all come from one sample, sequenced in a study of blood T cell repertoires in COVID-19. The table came from immunoSEQ multiplex PCR; TCRdb's copy has only in-frame clones and leaves some out. The sample yields approximately 150,000 clones, roughly 89% seen once. Sequencing input: peripheral blood. These receptors came from a woman aged 50 to 60 with acute or convalescent COVID-19.

CDR3 residues: CASSQEIEGAIITYEQYF. The CDR3 DNA is TGTGCCAGCAGCCAAGAAATAGAGGGGGCGATAATCACCTACGAGCAGTACTTC. The rearrangement uses TRBV4-2 and TRBJ2-7; 7 bases fit TRBD1. This CDR3 spans 18 amino acids. V lost 0 bases, J lost 2 bases, and 13 bases stayed unmatched. The germline V gene has CDR1 LGHNA and CDR2 YNFKEQ.

In the case of this clone: Other DNA sequences in this specimen translate into the identical CDR3. The chain couples TRBV5-4 to TRBJ1-1; 7 bases line up with TRBD1. Germline CDR1 and CDR2: SGHNT and YYREEE (reference sequence). The CDR3 has 15 amino acids. V dropped 1 base and J dropped 1; count of bases not matched to a gene: 4. CDR3 sequence (DNA): TGTGCCAGCAGCTTGCAGGGGACAGAGAACACTGAAGCTTTCTTT. Its translation: CASSLQGTENTEAFF.

CDR3 loop: CAGDTNTEAFF. DNA for the CDR3: TGTGCCGGTGACACGAACACTGAAGCTTTCTTT. This rearrangement joins TRBV12-3 or TRBV12-4 to TRBJ1-1; no clear D gene. V gave up 11 bases and J gave up 1 base, with 8 bases separating them. This CDR3 is built from 11 residues.

The J gene is TRBJ2-7, the V gene TRBV5-8; 7 nucleotides line up with TRBD1. This CDR3 is built from 15 residues. Looked up from germline, CDR1 is SGHTS and CDR2 is YDEGEE. The J segment lost 0 bases and the V segment lost 2 bases, leaving 5 bases of the junction unmatched. The DNA of the CDR3 is TGTGCCAGCAGCTTAAGGGGACAGAGCTCCTACGAGCAGTACTTC. Translated, it gives CASSLRGQSSYEQYF. Variable domain in full (rest from reference TRBV5-8 and TRBJ2-7): EAGVTQSPTHLIKTRGQQATLRCSPISGHTSVYWYQQALGLGLQFLLWYDEGEERNRGNFPPRFSGRQFPNYSSELNVNALELEDSALYLCASSLRGQSSYEQYFGPGTRLTVT.

This chain uses TRBV19 with TRBJ1-5; weak D call: TRBD1 (5 bases). Germline V gene data show CDR1 as LNHDA and CDR2 as SQIVND (reference sequence). The CDR3 extends over 15 amino acids. Trimming took 7 bases from V and 4 from J, leaving 17 bases between them. The CDR3 DNA follows: TGTGCCAGTATCCCGCGCCAGGGATGGAATCAGCCCCAGCATTTT. Translation: CASIPRQGWNQPQHF.

The chain is built from TRBV3-1 (or the pseudogene TRBV3-2) and TRBJ1-3, with TRBD1 matching over 8 bases. CDR1 and CDR2 from the germline V gene are LGHDT and YNNKEL (reference sequence). The CDR3 has 15 amino acids. The junction had 3 bases not matched to a gene; V was cut back by 5 bases and J by 0 bases. The CDR3 sequence is CASSLGQASGNTIYF. The CDR3 DNA sequence: TGTGCCAGCAGCTTGGGACAGGCCTCTGGAAACACCATATATTTT.

The V gene is TRBV6-5, the J gene TRBJ1-1; D gene uncertain. V was pared by 0 bases and J by 8 bases, with 10 bases between. Germline values: CDR1 MNHEY, CDR2 SVGAGI. The CDR3 length is 13 residues. CDR3 sequence: CASSYSRVYEAFF. The CDR3 DNA reads TGTGCCAGCAGTTACTCGAGGGTTTACGAAGCTTTCTTT.

The table lists this clone with a few counts. This chain uses TRBV29-1 with TRBJ1-5, with D tentatively TRBD1 (5 bases). CDR1 is SQVTM and CDR2 is ANQGSEA in the germline V gene. CDR3 length equals 12 residues. V dropped 3 bases and J dropped 5 bases, with 8 bases sitting between them. The CDR3 DNA reads as TGCAGCGTTGATAAAGGGGATCAGCCCCAGCATTTT. Translation: CSVDKGDQPQHF.

The gene calls are TRBV9 and TRBJ2-3; 10 positions agree with TRBD1. V shed 0 bases, J shed 0 bases, and the junction held 4 bases outside the gene matches. The CDR3 runs 17 residues. Germline CDR1 SGDLS, CDR2 YYNGEE. CDR3 coding DNA: TGTGCCAGCAGCGTAGGCCTGGGACAGGGGAGCACAGATACGCAGTATTTT. Its protein is CASSVGLGQGSTDTQYF.